The 18 T cell receptor beta chains below come from one sample, sequenced in a study of human T cells and chemical hapten exposure. TCRdb passed the RACE reads through MiXCR, listing each CDR3 protein once. The table lists a few hundred thousand distinct CDR3 sequences, 4.8% of them singletons. Time point in this sample: patch test 1, 2 weeks after DPC sensitization. Treatment of the sample: therapeutic diphenylcyclopropenone sensitization with weekly scalp DPC. The source material was whole blood, sampled in connection with sensitization to the hapten diphenylcyclopropenone (DPC). The receptors shown here come from a woman aged 45-60 years with alopecia areata. Some clones in this sample may be carry-over from other donors' samples.

DNA of the CDR3: TGTGCCAGCAGTTCCGGGACAGGGGGCGCGGACGAGCAGTACTTC. Translated: CASSSGTGGADEQYF. This chain connects TRBV28 to TRBJ2-7; 12 bases are a match to TRBD1. This CDR3 region has 15 residues. Germline V lookup: CDR1 MDHEN, CDR2 SYDVKM. J was trimmed by 5 bases and V by 4 bases; bases with no gene match: 6.

This clonotype was seen repeatedly, ten times or more. This chain uses TRBV28 with TRBJ1-5; 7 bases match TRBD1. Germline V gene lookup returns CDR1 MDHEN and CDR2 SYDVKM. Germline trimming cut 11 bases from V and 4 bases from J; bases unmatched to any gene: 11. CDR3 size: 14 residues. The CDR3 reads CAGGSGTANQPQHF. CDR3 in DNA: TGTGCCGGGGGTTCCGGGACAGCAAATCAGCCCCAGCATTTT.

At least ten counts were recorded for this clonotype. CDR3 protein: CASSSGDVYEQYF. The CDR3 DNA follows: TGTGCCAGCAGTTCCGGAGATGTGTACGAGCAGTACTTC. The rearrangement uses TRBV27 and TRBJ2-7; D gene uncertain. CDR3 length: 13 residues. Trimming left V 4 bases short and J 4 bases short, with 11 bases between. CDR1 and CDR2 from the germline V gene are MNHEY and SMNVEV (reference sequence).

This clonotype was detected many times. The V gene is TRBV20-1, the J gene TRBJ2-3, with 8 bases matching TRBD2. Germline lookup yields CDR1 DFQATT and CDR2 SNEGSKA (reference sequence). CDR3 length: 16 amino acids. Trimming took 5 bases from V and 4 from J; bases not matched to a gene: 14. The CDR3 reads CSADSGVGGVADTQYF. The CDR3, as DNA: TGCAGTGCTGATAGCGGGGTAGGCGGTGTGGCAGATACGCAGTATTTT.

This clonotype has a count of ten or more. The V and J genes are TRBV29-1 and TRBJ2-5, with 12 nucleotides matching TRBD2. Losses at the gene ends were 4 bases for V and 5 bases for J; bases not matched to a gene: 8. The CDR3 sequence is 15 residues long. CDR1 and CDR2 (germline): SQVTM, ANQGSEA. The DNA of the CDR3 is TGCAGCGTTGTTCTAGCGGGAGGGCCTGGCGAGACCCAGTACTTC. As protein: CSVVLAGGPGETQYF.

The gene calls are TRBV20-1 and TRBJ2-3; D perhaps matches TRBD2 (6 bases). V lost 4 bases to trimming and J lost 0 bases, with 11 bases between them. The CDR3 is made up of 14 amino acids. Per the germline V gene, CDR1 is DFQATT and CDR2 is SNEGSKA (reference sequence). CDR3 sequence reads: CSANPGTSTDTQYF. As DNA, the CDR3 is TGCAGTGCTAATCCCGGGACTAGCACAGATACGCAGTATTTT.

The chain joins TRBV28 to TRBJ1-5; unclear D gene. Germline assignment: CDR1 MDHEN and CDR2 SYDVKM. V was cut by 2 bases and J by 3 bases, with 8 bases left in between. The CDR3 sequence is 14 residues long. The CDR3 DNA reads TGTGCCAGCAGTTTAATAGGGCTCAATCAGCCCCAGCATTTT. This translates into CASSLIGLNQPQHF. The whole variable domain, filled in from reference TRBV28 and TRBJ1-5, reads DVKVTQSSRYLVKRTGEKVFLECVQDMDHENMFWYRQDPGLGLRLIYFSYDVKMKEKGDIPEGYSVSREKKERFSLILESASTNQTSMYLCASSLIGLNQPQHFGDGTRLSIL.

This clonotype was recorded a few times. The rearrangement links TRBV20-1 to TRBJ1-4; a possible D gene is TRBD1 (6 bases). CDR3 length: 12 amino acids. Deletions cut 4 bases from V and 8 bases from J, with 11 bases between. Germline CDR1 and CDR2: DFQATT and SNEGSKA (reference sequence). CDR3 in amino acids: CSATRRGEKLFF. The DNA of the CDR3 is TGCAGTGCTACCAGGAGGGGGGAAAAACTGTTTTTT.

This clonotype has a count of ten or more. The rearrangement links TRBV28 to TRBJ2-5; no clear D. The length of the CDR3 is 15 residues. From germline, CDR1 is MDHEN and CDR2 SYDVKM. V gave up 5 bases and J gave up 4 bases, with 17 bases separating them. The CDR3: CASSPPSRRGETQYF. As DNA, the CDR3 is TGTGCCAGCAGTCCTCCTTCTCGTCGAGGAGAGACCCAGTACTTC.

This clonotype was counted many times. The CDR3 nucleotides read TGTGCCAGCAGTTTAGCGGTGGGACTAGCGGGGGAAGAGACCCAGTACTTC. Protein: CASSLAVGLAGEETQYF. This chain uses TRBV12-3 or TRBV12-4 with TRBJ2-5; 14 bases are shared with TRBD2. The V and J ends lost 0 bases and 3 bases, in that order; junction bases with no gene match: 3. This CDR3 region has 17 residues.

The chain combines TRBV19 with TRBJ1-2, with D possibly TRBD1 on 5 matching bases. V was clipped by 3 bases and J by 3 bases, with 14 bases between them. The CDR3 totals 15 residues. Looked up from germline, CDR1 is LNHDA and CDR2 is SQIVND (reference sequence). The CDR3 DNA reads as TGTGCCAGTAGTATGGCGGGCAGGGATTACTATGGCTACACCTTC. It translates to CASSMAGRDYYGYTF.

The sample holds many counts of this clonotype. The rearrangement joins TRBV2 to TRBJ1-5, with TRBD1 as a possible D gene (5 bases). Germline V gene lookup returns CDR1 SNHLY and CDR2 FYNNEI. The CDR3 length is 14 residues. The ends were cut back, 6 bases at V and 9 bases at J, with 18 bases in the middle. CDR3 nucleotides: TGTGCCAGCAGGGGAGGGGCGCAATCATTGCCCCAGCATTTT. Translation gives CASRGGAQSLPQHF.

In this sample, this clonotype turned up many times. The V and J genes are TRBV28 and TRBJ1-1; 7 positions agree with TRBD1. This CDR3 has 13 residues. Trimming removed 6 bases from V and 11 bases from J; junction bases left unmatched: 12. Germline values: CDR1 MDHEN, CDR2 SYDVKM. CDR3 sequence (DNA): TGTGCCAGCAGCCTAACCGGGACAGAGGTGGCTTTCTTT. Translation: CASSLTGTEVAFF.

This clonotype was counted at least ten times. The chain carries TRBV2 and TRBJ2-3; D unresolved. The CDR3 runs 12 residues. Between the trimmed V and J ends, which lost 4 bases and 4 bases, there was a span of 6 bases. Germline lookup yields CDR1 SNHLY and CDR2 FYNNEI. The CDR3 is CASSGYSDTQYF. The DNA for the CDR3 is TGTGCCAGCAGTGGCTACTCAGATACGCAGTATTTT.

This clonotype has a handful of counts. The rearrangement joins TRBV4-3 to TRBJ2-1, with D maybe TRBD2 (6 bases). The CDR3 has 13 amino acids. CDR1 and CDR2 (germline): LGHNA, YSLEER. V gave up 0 bases and J gave up 10 bases, with 10 bases separating them. CDR3 protein: CASSQEMAGEQFF. CDR3 DNA sequence: TGCGCCAGCAGCCAAGAAATGGCGGGAGAGCAGTTCTTC.

This clonotype showed up many times. The chain carries TRBV6-2 or TRBV6-3 and TRBJ1-4; D is perhaps TRBD1 (5 bases). The CDR3 spans 13 residues. The V end was cut by 8 bases, the J end by 8 bases, with 15 bases between. Germline V gives CDR1 MNHEY, CDR2 SVGEGT. CDR3 region: CASEGQGEEKLFF. CDR3 nucleotides: TGTGCCAGCGAAGGGCAGGGAGAGGAAAAACTGTTTTTT.

The chain links TRBV5-1 to TRBJ2-7; D may be TRBD1 (5 bases). Deletions cut 2 bases from V and 6 bases from J, with 15 bases between. The germline V gene has CDR1 SGHRS and CDR2 YFSETQ. The CDR3 extends over 14 amino acids. The CDR3 reads CASSFGPQGREQYF. DNA for the CDR3: TGCGCCAGCAGCTTCGGACCTCAGGGTCGCGAGCAGTACTTC. Supplemented by reference TRBV5-1 and TRBJ2-7, the full variable domain reads KAGVTQTPRYLIKTRGQQVTLSCSPISGHRSVSWYQQTPGQGLQFLFEYFSETQRNKGNFPGRFSGRQFSNSRSEMNVSTLELGDSALYLCASSFGPQGREQYFGPGTRLTVT.

This clonotype was seen many times. V gene TRBV7-9 combines with J gene TRBJ1-1; 11 bases map to TRBD1. The V gene end was trimmed by 5 bases and the J gene end by 7 bases; junction bases not matched to a gene: 18. The CDR3 totals 18 residues. Germline CDR1 SEHNR, CDR2 FQNEAQ (reference sequence). CDR3 DNA: TGTGCCAGCAGCGGACTTGGGACAGGGGGAGCCGCGGTCGGTGAAGCTTTCTTT. Translated: CASSGLGTGGAAVGEAFF.